Listed here are 2 T cell receptor beta chains from one sample, sequenced in a study of blood T cell repertoires in COVID-19 (dated by TCRdb to between 2020 and 2021). Library construction relied on the immunoSEQ multiplex PCR assay. Not all clones reach the TCRdb copy of this immuneACCESS table, which keeps in-frame sequences only. Checked studies attribute under half of the gap to unresolved V genes and leave the rest unexplained. In all, the sample holds about 65,000 clones, and about 94% of those were seen once. Of the sample, around 2.6% is held by the ten largest clones. Source material: peripheral blood. The receptors here all came from a man between 65 and 79 years old with active COVID-19.

The genes are TRBV10-3 and TRBJ1-2; 8 positions match TRBD1. Germline values: CDR1 ENHRY, CDR2 SYGVKD. J lost 0 bases, V lost 7 bases, and 4 bases had no gene match. The CDR3 runs 14 residues. The CDR3 loop reads CAITGTGANYGYTF. Written as DNA, the CDR3 is TGTGCCATCACTGGGACAGGAGCTAACTATGGCTACACCTTC.

The gene calls are TRBV19 and TRBJ1-1; perhaps TRBD1 as D (6 bases). The germline V gene has CDR1 LNHDA and CDR2 SQIVND (reference sequence). The CDR3 contains 14 residues. The germline V and J ends were trimmed by 3 bases and 5 bases, with 13 bases remaining between them. This CDR3 reads CASSMVGGRTEAFF. As DNA, the CDR3 is TGTGCCAGTAGTATGGTCGGGGGGCGGACTGAAGCTTTCTTT.